This TCR beta chain was found in a study of OX40 agonist ivuxolimab in advanced cancers. Regarding the complete study: Ivuxolimab was an agonistic, fully human IgG2 monoclonal antibody directed against OX40 (CD134), a costimulatory receptor. The paper describes the monotherapy dose-escalation part (N ≈ 52 patients) of the phase I trial of ivuxolimab. Intravenous ivuxolimab was administered to patients every 2 weeks at six dose levels: 0.01, 0.1, 0.3, 1.5, 3 and 10 mg/kg. Peripheral TCRbeta sequencing aimed to test whether ivuxolimab altered TCR sequence diversity and caused clonal T-cell expansion. Of the approximately 54 patients in dose escalation, some 20 had hepatocellular carcinoma, some 15 had melanoma, 9 had renal cell carcinoma and 9 had head and neck cancer. Patients were allowed to have had prior anti-PD-1, anti-PD-L1 or anti-CTLA-4 therapy, and 40% to 45% of the dose-escalation patients had been treated with checkpoint inhibitors. The dose-escalation cohort was 80% to 90% male with a mean age of about 65 years, ranging from roughly 20 to 80. Three dose-escalation patients achieved partial responses, one with hepatocellular carcinoma and two with cutaneous melanoma.

A word on this clone: What antigen it recognizes has not been identified. No base qualities exist here, and no much larger clone lies one base off it.

Trimming leaves V shorter by 7 bases and J shorter by 6 bases, with the junction holding 9 bases beyond the gene matches. The CDR3 numbers 14 residues from cysteine through phenylalanine. The sequence is cut down to CDR3 DNA, 42 bases in frame from base 1. CDR1 ENHRY and CDR2 SYGVKD were looked up in the germline V gene. Genomic DNA was extracted from sorted cells for sequencing of the TCRbeta CDR3 region. The immunoSEQ Assay was used for sequencing of TCRbeta CDR3 regions. TCRdb retrieved this table from immuneACCESS and kept in-frame rearrangements only. Not all clones are present; in checked studies, unresolved V genes account for under half, and no reason is known for the remainder. Counted in this sample were tens of thousands of clones; approximately 92% of them appeared once. The leading ten clones occupy 8.5% to 10% of the sample. Patients with autoimmune disease history or receiving systemic immunosuppression were excluded from the trial. Peripheral blood for TCR sequencing was collected from all dose cohorts at baseline, on cycle 4 day 1, and on cycle 7 day 1. The samples were taken from a phase I, first-in-human, multicenter, open-label dose-escalation trial of ivuxolimab. The trial enrolled adults with locally advanced or metastatic head and neck squamous cell, hepatocellular, melanoma or renal cell carcinoma. CD4+ and CD8+ T cells were sorted separately from peripheral blood before TCR sequencing.

General study outcomes and caveats: The antigen specificity of the clonally expanded peripheral T cells was not determined. After ivuxolimab, expanded clones were on average more numerous among CD8+ T cells than among CD4+ T cells. Low levels of normalized T-cell clonal expansion were also seen in some patients who did not respond. At doses of 0.1 to 3.0 mg/kg, clonal expansion of both CD4+ and CD8+ T cells in blood was seen between baseline and week 6. In the 0.1-3.0 mg/kg groups, partial responders were among the patients with the lowest normalized peripheral clonal expansion, particularly in CD8+ T cells.

The sample here was CD4+ or CD8+ T cells sorted from blood, taken in a trial of the OX40 agonist ivuxolimab. Recombination joined TRBV10-3 with TRBJ2-7; a stretch of 10 junction bases matches TRBD1. This clonotype originated in an adult with an advanced solid tumor such as melanoma, head and neck, liver or kidney cancer. The CDR3 reads as follows: CAINSGTGAVEQYF. The sequenced DNA: TGTGCCATCAACTCCGGGACAGGGGCAGTCGAGCAGTACTTC.